This TCR beta chain was profiled in a study of T cells in Graves' hyperthyroidism and ophthalmopathy. Germline assignment: CDR1 SQVTM and CDR2 ANQGSEA. CDR3 size: 16 residues. V trimming: 4 bases; J trimming: 0 bases; junction bases outside the gene matches: 9. Amplification of TCR beta CDR3 regions was performed using RNA transcripts as template. Using the HTBI primer set, a first-round RT-PCR was run on the TCR CDR3. TCRdb recomputed calls from the multiplex PCR reads with MiXCR, one row per CDR3 protein. This repertoire shows hundreds of thousands of distinct CDR3 sequences, around 45% found once; its top ten account for roughly 8.2%.

The sample consisted of peripheral blood or thyroid tissue (not recorded which). This chain connects TRBV29-1 to TRBJ2-5; 9 bases map to TRBD1. This receptor was taken from a woman aged 18-29 years with Graves' hyperthyroidism. CDR3 amino acids: CSVVLRRDRDQETQYF. The CDR3 DNA is TGCAGCGTTGTCCTGCGCCGGGACAGGGACCAAGAGACCCAGTACTTC.